This T cell receptor (beta chain) stems from a study of CD8+ T cells in alopecia areata. Study-level background: Tofacitinib lasted 6 to 18 months, then 6 months off drug. Overall study results and limits: Clonality in the scalp and expanded CD8+ clones ranked among the top 100 were significantly decreased by tofacitinib. Higher clonality was seen in lesional scalp than in normal scalp, especially in alopecia totalis/universalis.

Treatment here: oral pan-JAK inhibitor, 5-10 mg twice daily. This clone occurred a few times. Antigen unknown. TCR sequencing used cDNA made by reverse transcription of extracted RNA. Generated by immunoSEQ multiplex PCR, the TCRdb table keeps only in-frame clones and is missing some. The table records 200,000 to 250,000 clones, roughly two fifths of them present only once. The sequencing used CD4+ T cells sorted from blood, collected at week 34, from a patient treated with tofacitinib. The sequence was obtained from a human donor with alopecia areata.

CDR3 coding DNA: TGTGCCAGCAGTGAAACGGTGGTTCCATCACCCCTCCACTTT. The encoded protein is CASSETVVPSPLHF. The rearrangement links TRBV6-1 to TRBJ1-6, with D unresolved. Germline V gene lookup returns CDR1 MNHNS and CDR2 SASEGT. This CDR3 is built from 14 residues. The ends were cut back, 2 bases at V and 10 bases at J, with 12 bases in the middle.